This TCR beta chain is drawn from a study of T cells after yellow fever vaccination. Germline V gene sequence: CDR1 LGHDT, CDR2 YNNKEL (reference sequence). This CDR3 is built from 15 residues. With 4 bases removed from V and 4 bases from J, the gap between germline ends came to 16 bases. As regards this clonotype: Its specificity is not known.

General observations from the study: Abundant contaminating clonotypes from the bulk population could appear in FACS-sorted repertoires.

TCR cDNA was made by 5'RACE template switching, adding a universal primer site and UMIs. MiXCR was run by TCRdb on the 5' RACE reads, yielding one entry per CDR3 protein. Counted here are around 310,000 distinct CDR3 sequences, almost 4% occurring once; the ten biggest clones make up 20% to 25%. This material consisted of PBMCs, taken 5 days after the yellow fever booster vaccination. This TCR derives from a man aged 18 to 30 who received the YFV17D yellow fever vaccine. This chain joins TRBV3-1 and TRBJ1-1; D is undetermined. The CDR3 DNA sequence: TGTGCCAGCAGCCCCGGGTCGTTGATGGGCACTGAAGCTTTCTTT. Protein: CASSPGSLMGTEAFF. The complete variable domain, with remaining parts taken from reference TRBV3-1 and TRBJ1-1, reads DTAVSQTPKYLVTQMGNDKSIKCEQNLGHDTMYWYKQDSKKFLKIMFSYNNKELIINETVPNRFSPKSPDKAHLNLHINSLELGDSAVYFCASSPGSLMGTEAFFGQGTRLTVV.